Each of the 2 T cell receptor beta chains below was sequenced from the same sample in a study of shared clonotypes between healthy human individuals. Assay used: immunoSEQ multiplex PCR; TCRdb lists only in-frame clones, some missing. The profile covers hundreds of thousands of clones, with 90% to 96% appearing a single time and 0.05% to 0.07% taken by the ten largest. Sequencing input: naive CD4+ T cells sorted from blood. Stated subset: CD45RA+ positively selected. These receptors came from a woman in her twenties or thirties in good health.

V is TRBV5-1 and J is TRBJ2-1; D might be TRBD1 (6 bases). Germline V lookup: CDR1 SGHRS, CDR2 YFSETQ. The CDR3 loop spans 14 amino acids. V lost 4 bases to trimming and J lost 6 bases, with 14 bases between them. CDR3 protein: CASSEQGTGNEQFF. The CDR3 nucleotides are TGCGCCAGCAGCGAACAGGGTACCGGCAATGAGCAGTTCTTC.

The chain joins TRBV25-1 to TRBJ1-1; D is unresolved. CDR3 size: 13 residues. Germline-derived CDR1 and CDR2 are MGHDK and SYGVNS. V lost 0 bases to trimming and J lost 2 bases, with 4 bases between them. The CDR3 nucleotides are TGTGCCAGCAGTGAATATATTAACACTGAAGCTTTCTTT. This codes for CASSEYINTEAFF.